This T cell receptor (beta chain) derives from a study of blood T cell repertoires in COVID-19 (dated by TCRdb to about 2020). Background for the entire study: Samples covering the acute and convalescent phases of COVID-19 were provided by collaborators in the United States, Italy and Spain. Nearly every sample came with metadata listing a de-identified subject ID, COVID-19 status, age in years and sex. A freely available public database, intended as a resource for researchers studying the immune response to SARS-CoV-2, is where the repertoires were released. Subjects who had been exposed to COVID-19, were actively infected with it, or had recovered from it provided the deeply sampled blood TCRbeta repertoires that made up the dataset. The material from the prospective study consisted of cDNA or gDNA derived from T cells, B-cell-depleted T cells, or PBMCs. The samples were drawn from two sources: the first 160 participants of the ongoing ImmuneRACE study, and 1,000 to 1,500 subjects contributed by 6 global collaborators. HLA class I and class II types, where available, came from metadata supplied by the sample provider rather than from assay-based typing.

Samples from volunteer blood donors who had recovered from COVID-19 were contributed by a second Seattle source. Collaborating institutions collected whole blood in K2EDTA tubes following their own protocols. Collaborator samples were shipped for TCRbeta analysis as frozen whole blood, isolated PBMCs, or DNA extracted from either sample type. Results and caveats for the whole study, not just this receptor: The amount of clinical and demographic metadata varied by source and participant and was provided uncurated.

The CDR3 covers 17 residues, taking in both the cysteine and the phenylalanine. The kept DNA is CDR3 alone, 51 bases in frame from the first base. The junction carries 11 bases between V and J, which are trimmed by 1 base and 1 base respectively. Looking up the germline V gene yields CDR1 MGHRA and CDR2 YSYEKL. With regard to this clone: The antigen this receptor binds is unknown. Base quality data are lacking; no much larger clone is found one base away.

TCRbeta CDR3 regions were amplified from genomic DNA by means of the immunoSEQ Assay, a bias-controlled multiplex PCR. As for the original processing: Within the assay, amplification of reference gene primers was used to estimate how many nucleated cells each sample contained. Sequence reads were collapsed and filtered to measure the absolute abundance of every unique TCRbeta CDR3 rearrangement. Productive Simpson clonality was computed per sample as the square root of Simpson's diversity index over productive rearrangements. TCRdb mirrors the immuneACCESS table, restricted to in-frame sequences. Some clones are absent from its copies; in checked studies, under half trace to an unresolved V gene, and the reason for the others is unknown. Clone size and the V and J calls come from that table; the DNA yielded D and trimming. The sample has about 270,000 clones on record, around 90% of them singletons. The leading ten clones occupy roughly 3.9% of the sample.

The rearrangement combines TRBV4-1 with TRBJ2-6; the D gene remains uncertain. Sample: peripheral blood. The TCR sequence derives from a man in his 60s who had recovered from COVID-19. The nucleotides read TGCGCCAGCAGCCAAGCTGAGGAGAAATCTGGGGCCAACGTCCTGACTTTC. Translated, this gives CASSQAEEKSGANVLTF.